This T cell receptor (beta chain) appears in the sequencing data of a study of beta chain features in type 1 diabetes. About the study: Healthy donors and patients showed comparable age, gender and cell yields. Overall study findings and caveats: TCRB rearrangement may or may not be influenced by HLA type; here this remained unresolved. Patients with Type 1 diabetes showed moderately but significantly shorter TCRB CDR3s in all four CD4+ subsets.

Trimming shortened V by 4 bases and J by 5 bases, and 14 bases separated the two germline ends. Germline V gene lookup returns CDR1 SGDLS and CDR2 YYNGEE. The CDR3 is 14 amino acids. Points on this clone: Antigen specificity is unknown.

Expressed TCRB transcripts were sequenced because the isolated RNA had all been reverse transcribed beforehand. Some clones are missing from TCRdb's copy, which holds only in-frame ones; the method was immunoSEQ multiplex PCR. Among roughly 450,000 clones listed, 10% to 12% were seen once. V is TRBV9 and J is TRBJ2-3; D assignment may be TRBD1 or TRBD2 (5 bases each). The TCR comes from a woman younger than 30 in good health. The specimen sequenced was naive CD4+ T cells from blood. The CDR3 here is CASSYRTGGDTQYF. The CDR3 DNA follows: TGTGCCAGCAGCTACAGAACAGGAGGAGATACGCAGTATTTT.